This T cell receptor beta chain derives from a study of shared clonotypes between healthy human individuals. Study as a whole: Donors had three CD4 naive, three CD4 memory, two CD8 naive and one CD8 memory plate apiece.

In the naive CD8 group, cells lacked CD45RO and were positively selected for CCR7, so terminally differentiated effector memory CD45RA+ cells were left out. Clones were sequenced by immunoSEQ multiplex PCR, and TCRdb holds only the in-frame ones, with some missing. The data show about 2.1 million clones, over 85% seen once. The V gene lost 5 bases and the J gene lost 5 bases, with 19 bases spanning the gap. Germline lookup yields CDR1 MNHEY and CDR2 SMNVEV (reference sequence). The CDR3 is 16 amino acids. The TCR comes from a man aged 18 to 29 in good health. Some clones in this sample may be carry-over from other donors' samples. The chain carries TRBV27 and TRBJ2-4; D is uncertain. The sample consisted of naive CD8+ T cells from PBMCs. The DNA of the CDR3 is TGTGCCAGCAGTAAACCGCCGGGTCGCAGCCAAAACATTCAGTACTTC. This gives the protein CASSKPPGRSQNIQYF.